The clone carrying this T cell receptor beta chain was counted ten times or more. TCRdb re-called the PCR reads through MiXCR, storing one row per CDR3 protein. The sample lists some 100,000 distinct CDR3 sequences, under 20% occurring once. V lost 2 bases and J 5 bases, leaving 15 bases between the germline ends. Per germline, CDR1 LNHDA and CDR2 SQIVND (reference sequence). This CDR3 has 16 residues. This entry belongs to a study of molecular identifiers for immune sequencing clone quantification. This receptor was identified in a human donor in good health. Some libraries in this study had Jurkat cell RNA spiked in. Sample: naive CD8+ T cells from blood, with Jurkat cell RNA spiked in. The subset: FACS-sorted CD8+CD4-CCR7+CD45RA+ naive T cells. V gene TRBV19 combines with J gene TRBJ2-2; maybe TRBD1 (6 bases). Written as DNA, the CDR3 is TGTGCCAGTAGTATAACTACAGGGCTGTTTACCGGGGAGCTGTTTTTT. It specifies CASSITTGLFTGELFF.